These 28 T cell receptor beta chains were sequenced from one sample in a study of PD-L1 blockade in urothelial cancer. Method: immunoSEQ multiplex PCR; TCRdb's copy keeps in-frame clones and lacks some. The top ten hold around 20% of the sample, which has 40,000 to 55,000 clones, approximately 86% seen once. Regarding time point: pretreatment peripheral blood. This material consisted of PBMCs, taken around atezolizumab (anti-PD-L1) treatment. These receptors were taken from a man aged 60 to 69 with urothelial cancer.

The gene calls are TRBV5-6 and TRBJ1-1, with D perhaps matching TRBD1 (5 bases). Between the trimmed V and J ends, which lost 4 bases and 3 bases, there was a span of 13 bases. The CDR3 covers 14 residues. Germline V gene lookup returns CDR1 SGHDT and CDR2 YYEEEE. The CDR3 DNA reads TGTGCCAGCAGCGGGGGGGACCGCTACACTGAAGCTTTCTTT. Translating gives CASSGGDRYTEAFF.

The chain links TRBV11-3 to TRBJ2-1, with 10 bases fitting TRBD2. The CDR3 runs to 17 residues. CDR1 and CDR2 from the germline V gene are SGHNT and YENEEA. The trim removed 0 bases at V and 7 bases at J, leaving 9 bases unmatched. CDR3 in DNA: TGTGCCAGCAGCTTAGATCGGCTAGCGGGAGTTGGGAATGAGCAGTTCTTC. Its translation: CASSLDRLAGVGNEQFF.

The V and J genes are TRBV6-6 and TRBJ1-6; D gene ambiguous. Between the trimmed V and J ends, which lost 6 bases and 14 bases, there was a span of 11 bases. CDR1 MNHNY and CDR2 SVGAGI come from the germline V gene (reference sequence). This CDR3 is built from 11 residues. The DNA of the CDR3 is TGTGCCAGCAGATCCCTTCCGGCCCTCCACTTT. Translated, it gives CASRSLPALHF.

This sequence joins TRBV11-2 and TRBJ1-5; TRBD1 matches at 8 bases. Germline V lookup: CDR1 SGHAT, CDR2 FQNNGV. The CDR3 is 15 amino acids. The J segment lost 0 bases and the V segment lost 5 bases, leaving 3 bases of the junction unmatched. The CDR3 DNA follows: TGTGCCAGCAGCCCCGACAGGGGTAGCAATCAGCCCCAGCATTTT. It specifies CASSPDRGSNQPQHF.

CDR3 region: CASSQTSGTLVETQYF. The CDR3 DNA is TGTGCCAGCTCACAAACTTCCGGGACACTTGTGGAGACCCAGTACTTC. The chain has TRBV18 and TRBJ2-5; possible D gene TRBD1, 6 bases. This CDR3 is built from 16 residues. Germline V gives CDR1 KGHSH, CDR2 LQKENI. The ends were cut back, 4 bases at V and 5 bases at J, with 20 bases in the middle.

In DNA, the CDR3 is TGTGCCAGCAGCTTAGGGGCAAGCTCTGGAAACACCATATATTTT. It yields the protein CASSLGASSGNTIYF. The chain recombines TRBV11-2 with TRBJ1-3; D remains unclear. The CDR3 has 15 residues. V was clipped by 1 base and J by 0 bases, with 7 bases between them. Per germline, CDR1 SGHAT and CDR2 FQNNGV.

The CDR3 here is CASSQGQGVGSNQPQHF. The CDR3, as DNA: TGTGCCAGCAGTCAAGGACAGGGGGTGGGTAGCAATCAGCCCCAGCATTTT. The chain recombines TRBV6-1 with TRBJ1-5, with 10 bases aligning to TRBD1. V shed 5 bases, J shed 0 bases, and the junction held 7 bases outside the gene matches. CDR3 length: 17 residues. Germline V gene sequence: CDR1 MNHNS, CDR2 SASEGT.

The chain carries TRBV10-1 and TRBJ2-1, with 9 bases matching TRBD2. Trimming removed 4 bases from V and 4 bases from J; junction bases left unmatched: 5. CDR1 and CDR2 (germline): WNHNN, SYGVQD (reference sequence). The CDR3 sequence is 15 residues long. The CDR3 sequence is CASSVAGERYNEQFF. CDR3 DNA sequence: TGCGCCAGCAGTGTAGCGGGAGAGCGGTACAATGAGCAGTTCTTC.

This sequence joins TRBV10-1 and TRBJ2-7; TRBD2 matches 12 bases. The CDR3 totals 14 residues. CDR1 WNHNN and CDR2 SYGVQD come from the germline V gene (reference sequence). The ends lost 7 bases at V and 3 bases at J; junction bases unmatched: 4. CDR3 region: CASNLLAGGYEQYF. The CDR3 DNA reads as TGCGCCAGCAACCTACTAGCGGGGGGCTACGAGCAGTACTTC.

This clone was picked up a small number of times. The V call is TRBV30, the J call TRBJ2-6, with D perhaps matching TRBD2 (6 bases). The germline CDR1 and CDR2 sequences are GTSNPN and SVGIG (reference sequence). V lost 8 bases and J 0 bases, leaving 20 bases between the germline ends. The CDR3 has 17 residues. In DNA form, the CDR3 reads TGTGCCAGTGGAGGGGCAACCTTACGCTCTGGGGCCAACGTCCTGACTTTC. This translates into CASGGATLRSGANVLTF.

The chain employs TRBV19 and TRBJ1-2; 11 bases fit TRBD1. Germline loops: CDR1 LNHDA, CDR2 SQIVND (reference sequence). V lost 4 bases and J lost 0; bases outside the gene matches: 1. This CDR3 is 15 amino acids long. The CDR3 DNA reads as TGTGCCAGTAGTACGGGACAGGGGGCTAACTATGGCTACACCTTC. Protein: CASSTGQGANYGYTF.

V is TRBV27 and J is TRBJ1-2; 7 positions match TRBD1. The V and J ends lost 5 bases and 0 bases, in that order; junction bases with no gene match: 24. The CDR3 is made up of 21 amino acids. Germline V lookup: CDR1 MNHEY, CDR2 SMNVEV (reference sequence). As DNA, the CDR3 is TGTGCCAGCAGTCCTCGCTTCCTTACAGGGGCTGCGCCGTCGACTAACTATGGCTACACCTTC. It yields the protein CASSPRFLTGAAPSTNYGYTF.

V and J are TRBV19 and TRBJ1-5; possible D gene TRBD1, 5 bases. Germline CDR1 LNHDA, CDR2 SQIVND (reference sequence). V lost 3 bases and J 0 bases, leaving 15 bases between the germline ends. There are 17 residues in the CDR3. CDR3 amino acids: CASSIQGGKNSNQPQHF. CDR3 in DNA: TGTGCCAGTAGTATCCAGGGAGGGAAAAATAGCAATCAGCCCCAGCATTTT.

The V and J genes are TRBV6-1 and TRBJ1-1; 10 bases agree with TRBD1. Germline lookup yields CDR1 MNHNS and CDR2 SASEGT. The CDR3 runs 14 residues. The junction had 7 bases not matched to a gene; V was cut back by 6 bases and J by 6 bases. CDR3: CASRKDRGLAEAFF. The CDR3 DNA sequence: TGTGCCAGCAGGAAGGACAGGGGGTTGGCTGAAGCTTTCTTT.

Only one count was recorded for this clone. The CDR3 protein is CASSFVYSGYTF. For the CDR3, the DNA is TGTGCCAGCAGCTTCGTCTACTCTGGCTACACCTTC. The chain combines TRBV7-2 with TRBJ1-2; D uncertain. V was cut by 3 bases and J by 7 bases, with 9 bases left in between. Germline CDR1 is SGHTA and CDR2 is FQGNSA. The CDR3 totals 12 residues.

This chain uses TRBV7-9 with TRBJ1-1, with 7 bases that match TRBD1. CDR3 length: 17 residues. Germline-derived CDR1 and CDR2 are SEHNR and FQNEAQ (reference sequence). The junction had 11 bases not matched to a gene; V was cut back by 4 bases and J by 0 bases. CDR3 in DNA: TGTGCCAGCAGCTATCAGCCGCCGGACAGGCTGAACACTGAAGCTTTCTTT. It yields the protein CASSYQPPDRLNTEAFF.

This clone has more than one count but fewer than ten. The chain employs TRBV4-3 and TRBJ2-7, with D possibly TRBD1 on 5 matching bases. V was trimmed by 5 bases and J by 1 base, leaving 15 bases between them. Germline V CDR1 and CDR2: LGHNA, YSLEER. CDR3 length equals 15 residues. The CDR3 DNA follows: TGCGCCAGCAGCTCGGGCAGGGCAGGGTCCTACGAGCAGTACTTC. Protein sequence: CASSSGRAGSYEQYF.

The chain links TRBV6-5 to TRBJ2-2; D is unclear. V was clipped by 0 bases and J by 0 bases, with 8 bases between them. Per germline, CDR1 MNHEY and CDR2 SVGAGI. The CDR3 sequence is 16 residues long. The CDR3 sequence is CASSYSGKTNTGELFF. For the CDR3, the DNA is TGTGCCAGCAGTTACTCGGGCAAGACGAACACCGGGGAGCTGTTTTTT.

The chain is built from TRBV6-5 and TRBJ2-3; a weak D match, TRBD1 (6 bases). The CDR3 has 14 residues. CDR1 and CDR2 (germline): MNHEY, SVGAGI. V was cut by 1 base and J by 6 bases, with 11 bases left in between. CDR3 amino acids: CASSYWGPGDTQYF. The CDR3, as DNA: TGTGCCAGCAGTTACTGGGGGCCCGGCGATACGCAGTATTTT.

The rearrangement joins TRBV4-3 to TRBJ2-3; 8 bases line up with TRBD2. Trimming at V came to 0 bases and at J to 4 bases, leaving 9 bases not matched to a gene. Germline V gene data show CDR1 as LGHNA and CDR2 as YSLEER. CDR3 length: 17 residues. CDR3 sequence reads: CASSQDRIAGFADTQYF. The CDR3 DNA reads TGCGCCAGCAGCCAAGATCGGATAGCGGGGTTCGCAGATACGCAGTATTTT.

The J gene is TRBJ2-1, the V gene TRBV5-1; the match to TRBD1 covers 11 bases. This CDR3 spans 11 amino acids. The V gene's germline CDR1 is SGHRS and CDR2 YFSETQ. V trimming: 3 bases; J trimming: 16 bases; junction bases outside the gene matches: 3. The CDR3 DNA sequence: TGCGCCAGCAGCTGGGGACAGGGGGTTTTCTTC. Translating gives CASSWGQGVFF.

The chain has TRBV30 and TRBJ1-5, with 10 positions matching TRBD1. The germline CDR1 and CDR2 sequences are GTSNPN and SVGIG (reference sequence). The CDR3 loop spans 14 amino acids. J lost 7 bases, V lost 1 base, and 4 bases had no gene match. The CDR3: CAWSATGGGQPQHF. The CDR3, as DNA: TGTGCCTGGAGTGCGACAGGGGGCGGCCAGCCCCAGCATTTT.

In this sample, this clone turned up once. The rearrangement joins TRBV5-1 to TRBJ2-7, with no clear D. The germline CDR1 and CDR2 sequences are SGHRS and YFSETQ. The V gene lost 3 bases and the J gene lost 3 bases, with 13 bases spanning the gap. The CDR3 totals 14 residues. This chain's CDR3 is CASSSERSRYEQYF. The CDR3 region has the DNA TGCGCCAGCAGCTCGGAAAGGAGTCGCTACGAGCAGTACTTC. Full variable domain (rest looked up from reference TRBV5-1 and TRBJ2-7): KAGVTQTPRYLIKTRGQQVTLSCSPISGHRSVSWYQQTPGQGLQFLFEYFSETQRNKGNFPGRFSGRQFSNSRSEMNVSTLELGDSALYLCASSSERSRYEQYFGPGTRLTVT.

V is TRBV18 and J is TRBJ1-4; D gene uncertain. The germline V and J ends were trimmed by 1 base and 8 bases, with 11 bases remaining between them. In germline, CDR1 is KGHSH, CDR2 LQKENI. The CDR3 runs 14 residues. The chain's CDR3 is CASSPRGAKEKLFF. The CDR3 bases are TGTGCCAGCTCACCACGGGGAGCCAAGGAAAAACTGTTTTTT.

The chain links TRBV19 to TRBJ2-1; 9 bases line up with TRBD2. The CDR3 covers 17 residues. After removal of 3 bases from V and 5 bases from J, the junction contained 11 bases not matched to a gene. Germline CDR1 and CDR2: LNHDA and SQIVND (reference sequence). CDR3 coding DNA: TGTGCCAGTAGTATCCCCCTAGCGGGAATCATCCACAATGAGCAGTTCTTC. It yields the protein CASSIPLAGIIHNEQFF. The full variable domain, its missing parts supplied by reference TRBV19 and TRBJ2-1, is DGGITQSPKYLFRKEGQNVTLSCEQNLNHDAMYWYRQDPGQGLRLIYYSQIVNDFQKGDIAEGYSVSREKKESFPLTVTSAQKNPTAFYLCASSIPLAGIIHNEQFFGPGTRLTVL.

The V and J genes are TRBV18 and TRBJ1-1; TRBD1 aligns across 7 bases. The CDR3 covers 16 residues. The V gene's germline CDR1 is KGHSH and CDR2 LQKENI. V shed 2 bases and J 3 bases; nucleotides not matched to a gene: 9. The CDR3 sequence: CASSPSVTGAYTEAFF. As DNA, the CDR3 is TGTGCCAGCTCACCATCTGTAACAGGGGCTTACACTGAAGCTTTCTTT.

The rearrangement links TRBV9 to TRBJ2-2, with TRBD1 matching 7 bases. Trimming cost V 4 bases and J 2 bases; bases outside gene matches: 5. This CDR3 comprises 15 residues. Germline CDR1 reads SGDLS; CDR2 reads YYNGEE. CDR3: CASSRGTANTGELFF. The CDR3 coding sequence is TGTGCCAGCAGCAGAGGGACAGCAAACACCGGGGAGCTGTTTTTT.

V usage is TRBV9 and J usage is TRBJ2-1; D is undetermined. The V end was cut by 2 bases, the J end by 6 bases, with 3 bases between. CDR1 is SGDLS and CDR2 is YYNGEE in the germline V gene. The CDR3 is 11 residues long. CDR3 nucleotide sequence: TGTGCCAGCAGCGTCTTCAATGAGCAGTTCTTC. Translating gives CASSVFNEQFF.